This TCR beta chain emerged from a study of shared clonotypes between healthy human individuals (dated by TCRdb to 2020 to 2022). The study in broad terms: A couple of women and a few men aged 18 to 49 years were included in the cohort. For each donor, three plates each were used for CD4 naive and CD4 memory, two plates were used for CD8 naive, and one plate was used for CD8 memory. Blood TCR repertoires of roughly 5 healthy adults were deeply sequenced to estimate repertoire size and the extent of clonotype sharing between individuals. Libraries were prepared and TCR repertoires were sequenced by different laboratories using diverse techniques, in order to increase sequencing depth and limit assay-specific biases. Leukapheresis yielded between about 0.85 and 9.5 billion PBMCs per donor.

Using the deep immunoSEQ assay, TCR CDR3 regions were amplified from genomic DNA by multiplex PCR. For each cell subset, the extracted genomic DNA was distributed evenly across all wells of several immunoSEQ 96-well plates, and each plate served as one replicate. For sorted subsets, about 220 ng of genomic DNA, equivalent to around 31,000 T cell genomes, went into each replicate PCR. Purified libraries were quantified with a Qubit 3.0 fluorometer, sized on a Bioanalyzer 2100, and re-quantified with the KAPA Library Quantification kit. Every immunoSEQ 96-well plate was sequenced on a separate single-read 150-cycle Illumina NextSeq 550 flow cell. The study's processing was this. Because the immunoSEQ output held only junctional sequences and lacked quality scores, the filtering could not match the filtering applied to full-length reads. Sequences were annotated with PyIR, a Python wrapper for IgBLAST v1.9, and V/J genes and CDR3 were assigned using IMGT germline references. Any read was removed if the V/J assignment was weak (E-value above 1e-6), the CDR3 was missing, or the read contained stop codons, out-of-frame junctions, or ambiguous translated residues. V3J clonotypes were defined as sequences sharing the same inferred V gene, J gene, and CDR3 amino acid sequence. The percentage overlap between two repertoires was calculated by dividing the number of shared unique clonotypes by the size of the smaller repertoire. Repertoire richness was assessed with RTK rarefaction, the Chao1 estimator, and Recon v2.1 estimates of unobserved clonotypes. Generation probabilities were computed with OLGA for all TCRbeta clonotypes obtained by the gDNA method from four donors. Imported from immuneACCESS, the table was reduced by TCRdb to in-frame sequences with V and J called. These copies leave out some clones; in studies compared against another copy, an unresolved V gene accounts for under half, and the cause of the remainder is not known. The DNA gave D and trimming, while V, J and clone size come from that table. For this sample the table gives over 95,000 clones, of which under 70% were detected only once. The ten largest clones capture around 23% of the sample.

Note on this clone: The antigen it recognizes is unknown. No base-level quality is on record; no much larger clone is a single base apart.

Healthy HIV-negative adults with no recently reported acute infections or vaccinations were included as donors. Only Caucasian adults living in Nashville, Tennessee, USA were represented among the donors. CD8 memory samples combined magnetically selected CD45RO+ cells with CCR7-negative CD45RA+ effector memory (TemRA) cells. After blood collection by leukapheresis, PBMCs were isolated using Ficoll-Histopaque density gradient centrifugation and then cryopreserved in the vapor phase of liquid nitrogen. Analytical flow cytometry was used to check the purity and quantity of every magnetically sorted T cell population. Genomic DNA was isolated from each sorted fraction and quantified by UV absorbance on a Nanodrop 2000c. Overall study results and their limits: About 5% of naive CD4, more than 3% of naive CD8, about 2.1% of memory CD4, and approximately 0.4% of memory CD8 clonotypes were shared across several donors. Compared with non-shared clonotypes, clonotypes shared by all four sorted-subset donors had higher generation probabilities. The small number of donors limited the genetic and exposure-history diversity represented. Naive subsets generally had larger estimated clonotype richness than memory subsets did. Sampling was restricted to blood, and TCR repertoires in tissues likely differ from the TCR repertoires found in blood. Pairwise subsampling led to the expectation that sequencing depth would affect the degree of clonotype sharing among donors. Even with the large sequencing depth, rarefaction of the sorted-subset datasets indicated that sequencing was incomplete.

The V and J ends are trimmed by 2 bases and 0 bases, leaving 11 bases between them. CDR3 length: 16 amino acids, cysteine to phenylalanine. Only the CDR3 DNA stays, 48 bases, in frame from base 1. According to the germline V gene, CDR1 reads MNHEY and CDR2 reads SVGAGI. The chain joins TRBV6-5 to TRBJ2-1, with no D gene named confidently. Material: memory CD8+ T cells sorted from blood. What this sample's cell subset or site label stands for: CD45RO+ cells pooled with CCR7-negative TemRA cells. The receptor's source is a woman aged 30 to 39 in good health. The nucleotides read TGTGCCAGCAGTTACGAAGAGAAAAGCTCCTACAATGAGCAGTTCTTC. Its protein product is CASSYEEKSSYNEQFF.